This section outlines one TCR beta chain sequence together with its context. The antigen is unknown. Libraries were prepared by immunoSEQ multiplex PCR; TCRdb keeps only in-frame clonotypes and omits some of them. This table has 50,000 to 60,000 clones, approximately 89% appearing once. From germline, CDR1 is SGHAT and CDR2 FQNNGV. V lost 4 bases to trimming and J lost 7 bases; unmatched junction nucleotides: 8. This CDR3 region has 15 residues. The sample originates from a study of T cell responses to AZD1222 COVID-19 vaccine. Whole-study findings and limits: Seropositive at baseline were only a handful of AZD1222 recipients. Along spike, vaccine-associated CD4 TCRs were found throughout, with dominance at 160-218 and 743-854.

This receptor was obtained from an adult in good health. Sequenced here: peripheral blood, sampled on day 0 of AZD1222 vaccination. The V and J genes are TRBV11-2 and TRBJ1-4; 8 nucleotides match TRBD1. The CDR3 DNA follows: TGTGCCAGCAGCTCCAGGGACAGGCACTCTGAAAAACTGTTTTTT. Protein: CASSSRDRHSEKLFF.